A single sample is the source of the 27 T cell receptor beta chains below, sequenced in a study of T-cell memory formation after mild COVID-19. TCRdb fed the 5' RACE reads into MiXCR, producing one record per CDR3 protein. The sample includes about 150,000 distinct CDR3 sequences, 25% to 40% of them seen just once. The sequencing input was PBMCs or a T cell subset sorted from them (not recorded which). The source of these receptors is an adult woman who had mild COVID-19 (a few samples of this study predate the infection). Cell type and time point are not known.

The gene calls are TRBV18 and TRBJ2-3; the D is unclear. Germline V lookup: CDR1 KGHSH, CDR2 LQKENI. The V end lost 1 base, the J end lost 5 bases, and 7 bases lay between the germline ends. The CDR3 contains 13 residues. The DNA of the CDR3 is TGTGCCAGCTCACCACGTTTAGGAGATACGCAGTATTTT. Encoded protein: CASSPRLGDTQYF.

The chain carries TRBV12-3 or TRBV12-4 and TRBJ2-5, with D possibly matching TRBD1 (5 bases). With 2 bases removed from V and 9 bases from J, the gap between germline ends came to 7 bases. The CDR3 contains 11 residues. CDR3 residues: CASSLIGAQYF. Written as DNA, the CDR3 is TGTGCCAGCAGTTTAATAGGGGCCCAGTACTTC.

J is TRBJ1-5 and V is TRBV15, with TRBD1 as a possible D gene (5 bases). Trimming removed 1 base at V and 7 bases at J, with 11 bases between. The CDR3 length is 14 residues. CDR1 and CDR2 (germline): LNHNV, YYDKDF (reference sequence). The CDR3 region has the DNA TGTGCCACCAGCAGAGGGGCAGGGAAGCAGCCCCAGCATTTT. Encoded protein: CATSRGAGKQPQHF.

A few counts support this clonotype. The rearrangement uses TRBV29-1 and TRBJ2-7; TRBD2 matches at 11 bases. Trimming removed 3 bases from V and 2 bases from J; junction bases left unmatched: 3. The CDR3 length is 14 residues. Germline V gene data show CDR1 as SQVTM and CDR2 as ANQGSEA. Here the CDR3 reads CSVELAGGTYEQYF. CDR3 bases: TGCAGCGTTGAGCTAGCGGGAGGTACCTACGAGCAGTACTTC.

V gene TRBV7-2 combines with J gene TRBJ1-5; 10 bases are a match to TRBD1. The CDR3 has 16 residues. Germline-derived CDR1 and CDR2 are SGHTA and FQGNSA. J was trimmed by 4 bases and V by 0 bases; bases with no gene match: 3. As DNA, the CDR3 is TGTGCCAGCAGCTTAGCTGTGGGACAGGGGAATCAGCCCCAGCATTTT. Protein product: CASSLAVGQGNQPQHF.

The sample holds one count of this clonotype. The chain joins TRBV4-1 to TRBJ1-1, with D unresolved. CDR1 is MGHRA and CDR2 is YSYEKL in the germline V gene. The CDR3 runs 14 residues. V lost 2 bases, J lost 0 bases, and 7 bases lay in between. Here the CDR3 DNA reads TGCGCCAGCAGCCAAACGAAGATGAACACTGAAGCTTTCTTT. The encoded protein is CASSQTKMNTEAFF.

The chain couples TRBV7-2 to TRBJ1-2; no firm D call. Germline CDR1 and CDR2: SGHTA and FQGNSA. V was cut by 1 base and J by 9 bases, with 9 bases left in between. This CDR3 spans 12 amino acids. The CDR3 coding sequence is TGTGCCAGCAGCTTAGTTGGTCGGAGCTACACCTTC. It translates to CASSLVGRSYTF.

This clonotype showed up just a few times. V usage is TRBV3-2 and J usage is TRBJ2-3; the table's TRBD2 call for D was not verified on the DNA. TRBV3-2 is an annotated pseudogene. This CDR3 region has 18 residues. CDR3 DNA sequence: TGTGCCAGCAGCCAACCGGTGCGGGGCGGGAGCCACACAGATACGCAGTATTTT. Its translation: CASSQPVRGGSHTDTQYF.

The CDR3 here is CASSSLAAYEQYF. CDR3 nucleotides: TGTGCCAGCAGCTCGTTGGCGGCCTACGAGCAGTACTTC. This chain joins TRBV7-8 and TRBJ2-7; no definite D call. The CDR3 covers 13 residues. The V end was cut by 4 bases, the J end by 2 bases, with 9 bases between. Germline V gene data show CDR1 as SGHVS and CDR2 as FQNEAQ.

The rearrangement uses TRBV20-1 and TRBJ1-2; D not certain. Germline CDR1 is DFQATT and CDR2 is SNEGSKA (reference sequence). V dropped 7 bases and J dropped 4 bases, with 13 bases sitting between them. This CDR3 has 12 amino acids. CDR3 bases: TGCAGTGTTGCGGACGGTGCCTATGGCTACACCTTC. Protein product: CSVADGAYGYTF.

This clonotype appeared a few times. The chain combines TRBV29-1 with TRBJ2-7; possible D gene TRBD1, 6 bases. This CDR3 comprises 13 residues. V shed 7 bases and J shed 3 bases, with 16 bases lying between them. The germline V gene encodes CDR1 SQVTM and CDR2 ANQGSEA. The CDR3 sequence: CSGGKGVGYEQYF. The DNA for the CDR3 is TGCAGCGGCGGTAAGGGGGTTGGCTACGAGCAGTACTTC.

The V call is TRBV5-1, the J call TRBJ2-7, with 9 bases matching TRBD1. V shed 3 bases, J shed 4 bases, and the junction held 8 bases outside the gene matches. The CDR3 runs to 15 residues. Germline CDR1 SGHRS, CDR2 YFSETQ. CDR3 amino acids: CASSSTMGQGYEQYF. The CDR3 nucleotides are TGCGCCAGCAGCTCGACAATGGGACAGGGATACGAGCAGTACTTC.

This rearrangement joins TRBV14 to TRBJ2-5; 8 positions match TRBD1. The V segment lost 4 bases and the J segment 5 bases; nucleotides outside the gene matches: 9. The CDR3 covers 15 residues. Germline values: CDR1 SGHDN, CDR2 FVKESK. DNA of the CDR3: TGTGCCAGCAGCCGAAGGACAGGGCCAGGGGAGACCCAGTACTTC. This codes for CASSRRTGPGETQYF.

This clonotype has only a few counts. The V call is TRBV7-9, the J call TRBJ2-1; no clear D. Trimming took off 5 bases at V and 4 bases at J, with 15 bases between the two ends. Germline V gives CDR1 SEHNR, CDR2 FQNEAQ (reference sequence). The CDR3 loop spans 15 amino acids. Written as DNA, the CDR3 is TGTGCCAGCAGCACCACCCGGGCTCAGTACAATGAGCAGTTCTTC. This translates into CASSTTRAQYNEQFF.

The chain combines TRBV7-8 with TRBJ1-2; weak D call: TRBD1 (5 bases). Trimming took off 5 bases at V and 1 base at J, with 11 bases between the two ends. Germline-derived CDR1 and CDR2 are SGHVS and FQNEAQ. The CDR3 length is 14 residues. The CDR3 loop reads CASSTGGDNYGYTF. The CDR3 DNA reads TGTGCCAGCAGCACCGGAGGGGATAACTATGGCTACACCTTC.

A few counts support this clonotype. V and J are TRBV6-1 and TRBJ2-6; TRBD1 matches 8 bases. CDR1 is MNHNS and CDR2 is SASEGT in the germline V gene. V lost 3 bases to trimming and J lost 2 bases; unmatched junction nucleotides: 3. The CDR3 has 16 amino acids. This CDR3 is CASSEGRGPGANVLTF. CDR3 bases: TGTGCCAGCAGTGAGGGCAGGGGGCCTGGGGCCAACGTCCTGACTTTC.

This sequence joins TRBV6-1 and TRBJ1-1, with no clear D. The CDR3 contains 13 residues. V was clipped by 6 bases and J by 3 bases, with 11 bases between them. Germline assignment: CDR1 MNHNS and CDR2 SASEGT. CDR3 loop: CASRLLWDTEAFF. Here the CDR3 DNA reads TGTGCCAGCAGGTTACTCTGGGACACTGAAGCTTTCTTT.

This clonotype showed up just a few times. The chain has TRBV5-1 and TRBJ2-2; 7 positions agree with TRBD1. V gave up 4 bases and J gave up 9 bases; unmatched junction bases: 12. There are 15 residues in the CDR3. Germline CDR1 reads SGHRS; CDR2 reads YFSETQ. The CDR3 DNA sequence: TGCGCCAGCAGCCCTGGGACAGTTCAGGAACGGGAGCTGTTTTTT. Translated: CASSPGTVQERELFF.

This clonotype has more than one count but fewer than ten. DNA for the CDR3: TGTGCCAGCAGCTTAGCGGCGGGGGGGACCCGCTACGAGCAGTACTTC. The encoded protein is CASSLAAGGTRYEQYF. The rearrangement links TRBV7-9 to TRBJ2-7; 9 positions agree with TRBD2. Germline V gives CDR1 SEHNR, CDR2 FQNEAQ (reference sequence). The V segment lost 0 bases and the J segment 3 bases; nucleotides outside the gene matches: 6. The CDR3 totals 16 residues.

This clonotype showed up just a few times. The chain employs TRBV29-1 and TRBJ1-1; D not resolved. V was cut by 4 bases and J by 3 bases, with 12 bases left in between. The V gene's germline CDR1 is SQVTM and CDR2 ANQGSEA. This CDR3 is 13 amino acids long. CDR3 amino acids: CSVGPRRDTEAFF. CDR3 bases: TGCAGCGTTGGACCTCGCCGGGACACTGAAGCTTTCTTT. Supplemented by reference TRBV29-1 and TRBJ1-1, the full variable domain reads SAVISQKPSRDICQRGTSLTIQCQVDSQVTMMFWYRQQPGQSLTLIATANQGSEATYESGFVIDKFPISRPNLTFSTLTVSNMSPEDSSIYLCSVGPRRDTEAFFGQGTRLTVV.

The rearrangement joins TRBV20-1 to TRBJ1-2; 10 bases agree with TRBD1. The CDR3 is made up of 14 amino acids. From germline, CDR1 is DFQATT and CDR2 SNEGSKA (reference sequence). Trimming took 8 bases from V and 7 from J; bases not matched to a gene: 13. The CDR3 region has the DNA TGCAGTCTAAAAAGCGACAGGGGGCGTAGTGGCTACACCTTC. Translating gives CSLKSDRGRSGYTF.

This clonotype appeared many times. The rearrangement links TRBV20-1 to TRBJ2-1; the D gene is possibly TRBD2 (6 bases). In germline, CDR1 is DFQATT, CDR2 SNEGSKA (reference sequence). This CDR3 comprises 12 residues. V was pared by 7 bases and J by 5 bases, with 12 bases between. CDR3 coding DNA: TGCAGTGTGCGGGGCCGCGACAATGAGCAGTTCTTC. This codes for CSVRGRDNEQFF.

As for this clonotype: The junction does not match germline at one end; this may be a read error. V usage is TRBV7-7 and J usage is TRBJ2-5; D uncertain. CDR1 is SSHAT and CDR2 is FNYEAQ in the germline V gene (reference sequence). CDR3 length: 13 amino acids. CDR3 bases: TGTGCTAGCAGCTTAGGCGGACGGGAGACCCAGTACTTC. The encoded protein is CASSLGGRETQYF.

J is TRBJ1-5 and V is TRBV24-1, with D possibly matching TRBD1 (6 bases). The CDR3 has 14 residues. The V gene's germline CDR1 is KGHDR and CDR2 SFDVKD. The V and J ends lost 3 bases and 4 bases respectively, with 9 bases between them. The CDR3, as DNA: TGTGCCACCAGTGATCCAACAGGGAATCAGCCCCAGCATTTT. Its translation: CATSDPTGNQPQHF.

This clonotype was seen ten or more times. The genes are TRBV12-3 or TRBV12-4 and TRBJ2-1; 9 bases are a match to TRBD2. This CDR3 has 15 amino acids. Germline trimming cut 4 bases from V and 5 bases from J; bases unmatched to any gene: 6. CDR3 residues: CASSSIAGVHNEQFF. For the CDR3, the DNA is TGTGCCAGCAGTTCTATAGCGGGAGTGCACAATGAGCAGTTCTTC.

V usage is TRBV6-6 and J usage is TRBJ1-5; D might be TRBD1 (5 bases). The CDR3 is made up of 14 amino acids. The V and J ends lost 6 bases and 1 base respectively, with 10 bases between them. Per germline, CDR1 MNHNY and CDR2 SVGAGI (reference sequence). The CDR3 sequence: CASRPWDSNQPQHF. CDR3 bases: TGTGCCAGCAGACCCTGGGACAGCAATCAGCCCCAGCATTTT.

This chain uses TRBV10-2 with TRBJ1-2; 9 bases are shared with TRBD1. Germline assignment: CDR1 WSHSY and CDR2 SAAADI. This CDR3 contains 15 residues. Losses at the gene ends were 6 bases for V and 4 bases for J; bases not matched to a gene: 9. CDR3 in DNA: TGCGCCAGCAGGGAATGGACAGGGGAGGGCTATGGCTACACCTTC. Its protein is CASREWTGEGYGYTF.